The next 17 T cell receptor beta chains were all read from a single sample in a study of T cells in Graves' hyperthyroidism and ophthalmopathy. Amplification of TCR beta CDR3 regions used RNA as the template. An initial round of RT-PCR targeting the TCR CDR3 relied on the HTBI primer set. Using its own MiXCR run on the multiplex PCR reads, TCRdb lists one record per CDR3 protein. The sample yields 550,000 to 700,000 distinct CDR3 sequences, roughly 50% seen once. The sample comprised peripheral blood or thyroid tissue (not recorded which). Every receptor here comes from an adult woman with Graves' disease, either hyperthyroidism or ophthalmopathy (not recorded which).

The chain uses TRBV15 and TRBJ2-3; a weak D match, TRBD2 (6 bases). V dropped 0 bases and J dropped 11 bases, with 18 bases sitting between them. CDR3 length: 15 amino acids. Germline V gives CDR1 LNHNV, CDR2 YYDKDF (reference sequence). CDR3 amino acids: CATSRDSGAPALQYF. DNA of the CDR3: TGTGCCACCAGCAGAGATAGCGGAGCCCCTGCTTTGCAGTATTTT.

The chain is built from TRBV11-2 and TRBJ2-7, with 13 bases aligning to TRBD2. The V segment lost 4 bases and the J segment 6 bases; nucleotides outside the gene matches: 9. CDR3 length: 16 amino acids. Germline loops: CDR1 SGHAT, CDR2 FQNNGV. CDR3 sequence: CASSSRATSGRPEQYF. CDR3 DNA sequence: TGTGCCAGCAGCTCGAGAGCGACTAGCGGGAGGCCCGAGCAGTACTTC.

This clonotype was detected ten times or more. V and J are TRBV10-3 and TRBJ2-7; 7 positions agree with TRBD1. With 10 bases clipped from V and 6 bases from J, the junction kept 12 bases outside the gene matches. This CDR3 is 13 amino acids long. In germline, CDR1 is ENHRY, CDR2 SYGVKD. The CDR3, as DNA: TGTGCCAAGACCGACAGGGACGGCGGCGAGCAGTACTTC. Translation: CAKTDRDGGEQYF.

This clonotype was seen a handful of times. V usage is TRBV20-1 and J usage is TRBJ1-5; D gene unclear. There are 14 residues in the CDR3. Germline CDR1 and CDR2: DFQATT and SNEGSKA (reference sequence). V gave up 3 bases and J gave up 2 bases, with 11 bases separating them. DNA of the CDR3: TGCAGTGCTAGGGCGACGGGCGGCAATCAGCCCCAGCATTTT. Protein: CSARATGGNQPQHF.

With regard to this clonotype: This may be a read error: a much more frequent sequence differs by one nucleotide. The J gene is TRBJ2-7, the V gene TRBV7-9; D not resolved. The V and J ends lost 5 bases and 5 bases respectively, with 13 bases between them. Germline CDR1 and CDR2: SEHNR and FQNEAQ (reference sequence). This CDR3 comprises 13 residues. The CDR3: CASSLRKGNEQYF. The CDR3 DNA is TGTGCCAGCAGCCTTCGGAAGGGAAACGAGCAGTACTTC.

This clonotype was found many times. This chain uses TRBV7-9 with TRBJ1-5; no clear D. The CDR3 is made up of 15 amino acids. Per the germline V gene, CDR1 is SEHNR and CDR2 is FQNEAQ (reference sequence). Trimming removed 5 bases from V and 3 bases from J, with 14 bases in between. CDR3: CASSPEGGNNQPQHF. DNA for the CDR3: TGTGCCAGCAGCCCGGAAGGAGGAAACAATCAGCCCCAGCATTTT.

This clonotype appeared many times. V gene TRBV30 combines with J gene TRBJ1-4, with a possible D match to TRBD1 (5 bases). The CDR3 has 11 amino acids. Trimming removed 6 bases at V and 8 bases at J, with 10 bases between. Germline V gene sequence: CDR1 GTSNPN, CDR2 SVGIG (reference sequence). The CDR3 sequence is CACDSGEKLFF. CDR3 DNA: TGTGCCTGTGACAGTGGGGAAAAACTGTTTTTT.

This clonotype was counted many times. The V gene is TRBV20-1, the J gene TRBJ1-2; maybe TRBD1 (6 bases). The CDR3 runs to 14 residues. The V gene's germline CDR1 is DFQATT and CDR2 SNEGSKA (reference sequence). V was shortened by 3 bases and J by 8 bases, with 19 bases between the two germline ends. The CDR3 coding sequence is TGCAGTGCTAGTCATGTGGGGGCCCGGGGCGGCTACACCTTC. It codes for CSASHVGARGGYTF.

The CDR3 loop is CASRSLTKGQYYEQYF. Written as DNA, the CDR3 is TGTGCCAGCAGATCCTTGACTAAGGGACAGTACTACGAGCAGTACTTC. The chain employs TRBV28 and TRBJ2-7; TRBD1 matches 7 bases. Per germline, CDR1 MDHEN and CDR2 SYDVKM. The CDR3 consists of 16 residues. With 6 bases clipped from V and 3 bases from J, the junction kept 14 bases outside the gene matches. Combining the CDR3 with reference TRBV28 and TRBJ2-7 gives the whole variable domain DVKVTQSSRYLVKRTGEKVFLECVQDMDHENMFWYRQDPGLGLRLIYFSYDVKMKEKGDIPEGYSVSREKKERFSLILESASTNQTSMYLCASRSLTKGQYYEQYFGPGTRLTVT.

This clonotype appeared a few times. This chain links TRBV29-1 with TRBJ2-5; D unresolved. This CDR3 has 14 amino acids. V dropped 7 bases and J dropped 2 bases, with 17 bases sitting between them. CDR1 is SQVTM and CDR2 is ANQGSEA in the germline V gene. In nucleotides, the CDR3 is TGCAGCGCCCTATCGCCAGCGCGTCAAGAGACCCAGTACTTC. Its translation is CSALSPARQETQYF.

This clonotype was seen just once. The chain links TRBV2 to TRBJ2-2; a possible D gene is TRBD2 (6 bases). The germline gives CDR1 SNHLY, CDR2 FYNNEI. The CDR3 has 15 amino acids. Between the trimmed V and J ends, which lost 2 bases and 9 bases, there was a span of 16 bases. The CDR3 bases are TGTGCCAGCAGTGAATCCCGCGGGGCGGGCCGGGAGCTGTTTTTT. This codes for CASSESRGAGRELFF.

At least ten counts were recorded for this clonotype. This chain uses TRBV3-1 with TRBJ2-7; the D is unclear. The V gene's germline CDR1 is LGHDT and CDR2 YNNKEL (reference sequence). V lost 3 bases, J lost 6 bases, and 9 bases lay in between. The CDR3 loop spans 12 amino acids. The CDR3 loop reads CASSQPGREQYF. The CDR3 nucleotides are TGTGCCAGCAGCCAGCCGGGTCGCGAGCAGTACTTC.

On this clonotype itself: The conserved final phenylalanine or tryptophan is absent from the CDR3, which likely points to a read error. The limits of the CDR3 on the DNA are not certain, so only TCRdb's listed CDR3 is given. The chain uses TRBV24-1 and TRBJ2-2; the table's D gene call, TRBD1, was not cross checked with the DNA. Germline-derived CDR1 and CDR2 are KGHDR and SFDVKD. The CDR3 adds up to 18 amino acids, both ends counted. The CDR3 protein is CATSDQQWRQGYTGELVL.

The rearrangement uses TRBV6-5 and TRBJ2-7; D ambiguous. This CDR3 is 15 amino acids long. Germline V CDR1 and CDR2: MNHEY, SVGAGI. The germline V and J ends were trimmed by 7 bases and 2 bases, with 18 bases remaining between them. The CDR3 region is CASTTARQITYEQYF. The CDR3 nucleotides are TGTGCCAGCACCACCGCCAGACAAATCACCTACGAGCAGTACTTC.

The chain carries TRBV10-3 and TRBJ2-2; D is ambiguous. Trimming stripped 0 bases from V and 5 bases from J, with 10 bases between. This CDR3 has 15 residues. From germline, CDR1 is ENHRY and CDR2 SYGVKD. The CDR3 DNA is TGTGCCATCAGTGAGTCAGGCCATACGACCGGGGAGCTGTTTTTT. This codes for CAISESGHTTGELFF.

V gene TRBV9 combines with J gene TRBJ2-2; 7 bases are a match to TRBD2. Germline V gene sequence: CDR1 SGDLS, CDR2 YYNGEE. Trimming removed 5 bases from V and 5 bases from J; junction bases left unmatched: 6. The CDR3 consists of 14 residues. CDR3 residues: CASRMAGETGELFF. The CDR3 nucleotides read TGTGCCAGCAGAATGGCGGGAGAGACCGGGGAGCTGTTTTTT.

The genes are TRBV28 and TRBJ2-7; D gene ambiguous. V dropped 8 bases and J dropped 0 bases, with 8 bases sitting between them. CDR1 and CDR2 from the germline V gene are MDHEN and SYDVKM. CDR3 length: 12 amino acids. The DNA for the CDR3 is TGTGCCAGCGAGGCCGGCTCCTACGAGCAGTACTTC. It codes for CASEAGSYEQYF.